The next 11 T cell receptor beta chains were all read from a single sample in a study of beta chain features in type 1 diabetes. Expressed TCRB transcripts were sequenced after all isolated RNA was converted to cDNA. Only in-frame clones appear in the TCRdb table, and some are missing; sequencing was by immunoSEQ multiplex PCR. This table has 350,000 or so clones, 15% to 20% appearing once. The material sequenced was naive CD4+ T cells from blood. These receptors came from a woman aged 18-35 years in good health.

As DNA, the CDR3 is TGTGCCTGGAGTGTACTCCCTACTCGGAGAGAGCAGTACTTC. It is translated as CAWSVLPTRREQYF. This chain uses TRBV30 with TRBJ2-7; no firm D call. This CDR3 has 14 residues. The V gene's germline CDR1 is GTSNPN and CDR2 SVGIG (reference sequence). Trimming removed 0 bases from V and 7 bases from J, with 16 bases in between.

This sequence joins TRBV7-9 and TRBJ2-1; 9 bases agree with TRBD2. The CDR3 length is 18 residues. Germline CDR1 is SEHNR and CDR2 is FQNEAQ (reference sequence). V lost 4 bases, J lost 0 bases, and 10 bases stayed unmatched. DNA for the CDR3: TGTGCCAGCAGCTCTATTAGCGGGAGTCGAAGCTCCTACAATGAGCAGTTCTTC. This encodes CASSSISGSRSSYNEQFF. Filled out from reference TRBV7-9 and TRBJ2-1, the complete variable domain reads DTGVSQNPRHKITKRGQNVTFRCDPISEHNRLYWYRQTLGQGPEFLTYFQNEAQLEKSRLLSDRFSAERPKGSFSTLEIQRTEQGDSAMYLCASSSISGSRSSYNEQFFGPGTRLTVL.

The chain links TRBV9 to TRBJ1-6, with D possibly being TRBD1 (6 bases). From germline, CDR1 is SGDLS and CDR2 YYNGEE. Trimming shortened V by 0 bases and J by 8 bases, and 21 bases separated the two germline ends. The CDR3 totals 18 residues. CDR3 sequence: CASSVGVGRGIADSPLHF. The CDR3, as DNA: TGTGCCAGCAGCGTAGGGGTAGGCAGGGGCATCGCGGATTCACCCCTCCACTTT.

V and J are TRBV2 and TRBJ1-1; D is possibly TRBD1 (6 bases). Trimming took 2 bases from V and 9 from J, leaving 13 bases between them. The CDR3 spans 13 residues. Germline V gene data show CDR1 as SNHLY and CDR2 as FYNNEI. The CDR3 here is CASSEIQGSQAFF. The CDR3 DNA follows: TGTGCCAGCAGTGAAATTCAGGGGAGCCAAGCTTTCTTT.

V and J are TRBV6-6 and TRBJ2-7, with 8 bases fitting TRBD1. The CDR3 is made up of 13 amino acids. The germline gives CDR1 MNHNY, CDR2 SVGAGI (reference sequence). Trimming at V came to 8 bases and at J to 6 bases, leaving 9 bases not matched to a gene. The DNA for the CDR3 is TGTGCCAGCGGCCAGGGGGCAGGGCGCGAGCAGTACTTC. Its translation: CASGQGAGREQYF.

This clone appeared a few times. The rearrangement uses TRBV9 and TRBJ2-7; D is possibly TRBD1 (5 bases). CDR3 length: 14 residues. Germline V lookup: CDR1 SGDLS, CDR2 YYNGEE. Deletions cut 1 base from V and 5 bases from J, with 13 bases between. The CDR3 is CASSVLGASDEQYF. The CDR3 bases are TGTGCCAGCAGCGTACTTGGGGCTAGTGACGAGCAGTACTTC.

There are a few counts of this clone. The CDR3 DNA is TGTGCCTGGAGTGGAGGCGGGGGGGCCCATGAGCAGTTCTTC. It yields the protein CAWSGGGGAHEQFF. The V call is TRBV30, the J call TRBJ2-1; 9 bases align to TRBD2. There are 14 residues in the CDR3. V trimming: 1 base; J trimming: 8 bases; junction bases outside the gene matches: 6. Germline V gene data show CDR1 as GTSNPN and CDR2 as SVGIG (reference sequence).

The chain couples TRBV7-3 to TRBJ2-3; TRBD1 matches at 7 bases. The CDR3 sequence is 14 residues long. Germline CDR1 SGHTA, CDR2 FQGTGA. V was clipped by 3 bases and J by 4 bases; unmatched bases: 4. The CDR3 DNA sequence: TGTGCCAGCAGCTTGCCCGGGACAGCAGATACGCAGTATTTT. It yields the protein CASSLPGTADTQYF.

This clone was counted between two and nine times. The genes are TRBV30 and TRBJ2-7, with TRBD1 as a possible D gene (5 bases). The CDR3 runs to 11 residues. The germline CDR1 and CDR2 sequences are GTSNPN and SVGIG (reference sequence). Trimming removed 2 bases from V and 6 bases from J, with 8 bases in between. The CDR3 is CAWSSGPEQYF. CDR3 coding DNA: TGTGCCTGGAGTTCAGGGCCCGAGCAGTACTTC.

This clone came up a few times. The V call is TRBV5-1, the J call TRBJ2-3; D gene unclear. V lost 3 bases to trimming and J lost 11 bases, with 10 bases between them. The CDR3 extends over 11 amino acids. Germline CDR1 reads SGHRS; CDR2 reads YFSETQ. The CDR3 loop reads CASSSARQQYF. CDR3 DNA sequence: TGCGCCAGCAGCTCCGCACGACAGCAGTATTTT.

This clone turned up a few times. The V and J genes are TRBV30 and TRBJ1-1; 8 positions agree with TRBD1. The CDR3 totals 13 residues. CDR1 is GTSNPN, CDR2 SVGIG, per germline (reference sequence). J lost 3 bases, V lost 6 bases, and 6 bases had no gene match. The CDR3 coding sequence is TGTGCCTGCAACAGGGGGGGGGACACTGAAGCTTTCTTT. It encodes CACNRGGDTEAFF.